This T cell receptor beta chain is drawn from a study of T cell responses to AZD1222 COVID-19 vaccine. Points from the study as a whole: There were mostly white British donors and more females than males, and clonal diversity was possibly underestimated. Only 6 or 7 people who got AZD1222 tested seropositive at baseline.

Assay used: immunoSEQ multiplex PCR; TCRdb lists only in-frame clones, some missing. The table includes 150,000 to 200,000 clones, 90% to 95% detected once. Regarding this clone: Its antigen is currently unknown.

Second doses at about 4 or about 12 weeks were pooled. J lost 5 bases, V lost 6 bases, and 6 bases had no gene match. The CDR3 is 14 residues long. Looked up from germline, CDR1 is MNHEY and CDR2 is SMNVEV (reference sequence). Sequences were derived from peripheral blood, sampled 28 days after the second AZD1222 dose. This rearrangement joins TRBV27 to TRBJ2-7; 11 bases align to TRBD2. This clonotype was obtained from an adult who received the AZD1222 COVID-19 vaccine. CDR3 residues: CASRTSGSPNEQYF. Here the CDR3 DNA reads TGTGCCAGCAGAACTAGCGGGAGCCCTAACGAGCAGTACTTC.